Presented here are 30 T cell receptor beta chains from one specimen sequenced in a study of CD8 T cells in ankylosing spondylitis. Study-wide results and caveats: Characteristic, it appeared, of ankylosing spondylitis blood was a TCR beta motif of roughly eight highly homologous variants.

TCRdb re-called the 5' RACE reads with MiXCR, one entry per CDR3 protein. This sample has some 220,000 distinct CDR3 sequences; 5.5% to 7.5% occur once, and the top ten carry 12% to 15%. These receptors' antigens are unknown. Sequenced sample: blood, either unsorted or a sorted T cell fraction (not recorded which). The receptors derive from a male donor with ankylosing spondylitis.

In its sample, this clonotype was seen many times. The chain joins TRBV27 to TRBJ2-7; 12 positions match TRBD2. Germline values: CDR1 MNHEY, CDR2 SMNVEV (reference sequence). The CDR3 contains 14 residues. V dropped 6 bases and J dropped 7; count of bases not matched to a gene: 7. CDR3 region: CASRGLAGRFEQYF. CDR3 sequence (DNA): TGTGCCAGCAGAGGACTAGCGGGACGTTTTGAGCAGTACTTC.

This clonotype was counted at least ten times. J is TRBJ2-2 and V is TRBV29-1; D might be TRBD1 (6 bases). The V and J ends lost 6 bases and 0 bases respectively, with 11 bases between them. The CDR3 runs to 14 residues. CDR1 SQVTM and CDR2 ANQGSEA come from the germline V gene. The CDR3 loop reads CSVVGTPNTGELFF. Here the CDR3 DNA reads TGCAGCGTGGTCGGGACACCGAACACCGGGGAGCTGTTTTTT.

In its sample, this clonotype was seen a few times. At one end, the junction sequence differs from germline, possibly due to a read error. The rearrangement uses TRBV7-7 and TRBJ2-3; tentative D call: TRBD2 (6 bases). Germline V gives CDR1 SSHAT, CDR2 FNYEAQ (reference sequence). This CDR3 contains 14 residues. In DNA, the CDR3 is TGTGCTAGCAGCCCCGGACTACGCACAGATACGCAGTATTTT. Translation gives CASSPGLRTDTQYF.

The chain carries TRBV7-2 and TRBJ2-7, with D possibly being TRBD1 (6 bases). The CDR3 consists of 14 residues. CDR1 and CDR2 (germline): SGHTA, FQGNSA. Trimming removed 4 bases at V and 2 bases at J, with 12 bases between. The CDR3 DNA follows: TGTACCAGCAGCTGGACAGTAGGTCCCTACGAGCAGTACTTC. Translated: CTSSWTVGPYEQYF.

This clonotype was seen ten or more times. The chain recombines TRBV7-8 with TRBJ2-5; TRBD1 or TRBD2 may be the D gene (5 bases each). Per germline, CDR1 SGHVS and CDR2 FQNEAQ. The CDR3 contains 14 residues. Trimming shortened V by 5 bases and J by 1 base, and 11 bases separated the two germline ends. The DNA of the CDR3 is TGTGCCAGCAGCCCGGGACGGATCCAAGAGACCCAGTACTTC. Its translation is CASSPGRIQETQYF.

This clonotype was recorded many times. The V and J genes are TRBV7-8 and TRBJ2-7; 7 bases are a match to TRBD1. This CDR3 region has 12 residues. Germline V gene data show CDR1 as SGHVS and CDR2 as FQNEAQ. Losses at the gene ends were 5 bases for V and 9 bases for J; bases not matched to a gene: 7. Here the CDR3 DNA reads TGTGCCAGCAGCAACCGGGACAGTGGGCAGTACTTC. It codes for CASSNRDSGQYF.

This clonotype occurred many times. This chain joins TRBV18 and TRBJ1-5; possible D gene TRBD1, 5 bases. The CDR3 spans 14 residues. Per the germline V gene, CDR1 is KGHSH and CDR2 is LQKENI. V was shortened by 6 bases and J by 2 bases, with 11 bases between the two germline ends. The chain's CDR3 is CASSVTARNQPQHF. CDR3 DNA sequence: TGTGCCAGCTCGGTGACAGCACGCAATCAGCCCCAGCATTTT.

This clonotype occurred many times. The J gene is TRBJ2-3, the V gene TRBV27, with no clear D. Germline-derived CDR1 and CDR2 are MNHEY and SMNVEV (reference sequence). The CDR3 totals 13 residues. Trimming pared 6 bases from V and 2 bases from J, leaving 9 bases between. CDR3 sequence: CASRSALTDTQYF. CDR3 bases: TGTGCCAGCAGATCAGCGCTCACAGATACGCAGTATTTT.

This clonotype was recorded many times. The CDR3 region is CSVEGSSPVETQYF. CDR3 DNA: TGCAGCGTTGAAGGATCCAGTCCAGTGGAGACCCAGTACTTC. The chain couples TRBV29-1 to TRBJ2-5; D gene uncertain. The CDR3 sequence is 14 residues long. The germline CDR1 and CDR2 sequences are SQVTM and ANQGSEA. With 1 base removed from V and 5 bases from J, the gap between germline ends came to 14 bases.

About this clonotype itself: This may stem from a read error, because a much larger clone lies one nucleotide away. This rearrangement joins TRBV20-1 to TRBJ1-3; 7 bases agree with TRBD1. The V gene end was trimmed by 5 bases and the J gene end by 5 bases; junction bases not matched to a gene: 3. The CDR3 runs 12 residues. Germline CDR1 is DFQATT and CDR2 is SNEGSKA (reference sequence). Here the CDR3 DNA reads TGCAGTGCTCAGACAGGGCGAAACACCATATATTTT. Its translation is CSAQTGRNTIYF.

The chain combines TRBV5-6 with TRBJ2-5, with unresolved D. The CDR3 totals 14 residues. Trimming cost V 4 bases and J 5 bases, with 15 bases left between them. Germline-derived CDR1 and CDR2 are SGHDT and YYEEEE. Here the CDR3 reads CASSPRLRFETQYF. DNA of the CDR3: TGTGCCAGCAGCCCCCGGCTGCGCTTCGAGACCCAGTACTTC.

This clonotype was counted ten times or more. The J gene is TRBJ2-3, the V gene TRBV4-1, with D tentatively TRBD2 (6 bases). Trimming took 1 base from V and 4 from J, leaving 15 bases between them. CDR1 and CDR2 (germline): MGHRA, YSYEKL. The CDR3 length is 16 residues. As DNA, the CDR3 is TGCGCCAGCAGCCAAGTTGTGGGGACTTCGTCAGATACGCAGTATTTT. Its protein product is CASSQVVGTSSDTQYF.

The V gene is TRBV15, the J gene TRBJ2-7, with D perhaps matching TRBD1 (5 bases). The CDR3 runs to 15 residues. Germline CDR1 is LNHNV and CDR2 is YYDKDF (reference sequence). The ends were cut back, 0 bases at V and 2 bases at J, with 11 bases in the middle. For the CDR3, the DNA is TGTGCCACCAGCAGAGATGCCGACAGTCCCTACGAGCAGTACTTC. Its translation: CATSRDADSPYEQYF.

In this sample, this clonotype turned up many times. The CDR3 sequence is CASSLPRVAGVFSEQFF. The CDR3 DNA reads TGTGCCAGCAGCCTCCCCCGGGTAGCGGGAGTATTTAGTGAGCAGTTCTTC. This sequence joins TRBV7-8 and TRBJ2-1, with 9 bases fitting TRBD2. This CDR3 is built from 17 residues. Trimming removed 5 bases from V and 9 bases from J; junction bases left unmatched: 17. Germline loops: CDR1 SGHVS, CDR2 FQNEAQ.

This clonotype occurred many times. The CDR3, as DNA: TGCAGTGCTAGAGTCCCCGGGACAGGGAATTGGGAGCCCCAGCATTTT. Its translation is CSARVPGTGNWEPQHF. The V and J genes are TRBV20-1 and TRBJ1-5; 9 bases fit TRBD1. Looked up from germline, CDR1 is DFQATT and CDR2 is SNEGSKA (reference sequence). V lost 1 base and J lost 8; bases outside the gene matches: 12. The CDR3 length is 16 residues.

This clonotype was seen ten or more times. V and J are TRBV6-2 or TRBV6-3 and TRBJ2-3; 10 positions match TRBD2. This CDR3 is built from 14 residues. J gave up 4 bases and V 6 bases, and 4 bases lay outside the gene matches. Germline assignment: CDR1 MNHEY and CDR2 SVGEGT. The CDR3 here is CASSLAGVADTQYF. CDR3 DNA: TGTGCCAGCAGCCTAGCGGGAGTGGCAGATACGCAGTATTTT.

A few counts support this clonotype. The rearrangement uses TRBV4-3 and TRBJ2-3, with D hard to call. The V end lost 0 bases, the J end lost 3 bases, and 4 bases lay between the germline ends. This CDR3 contains 13 residues. Germline CDR1 LGHNA, CDR2 YSLEER. The chain's CDR3 is CASSQETTDTQYF. The CDR3 DNA is TGCGCCAGCAGCCAAGAAACGACAGATACGCAGTATTTT.

This clonotype was counted a few times. The V gene is TRBV6-2 or TRBV6-3, the J gene TRBJ1-1, with D hard to call. This CDR3 is 13 amino acids long. V was clipped by 2 bases and J by 4 bases, with 8 bases between them. Germline loops: CDR1 MNHEY, CDR2 SVGEGT. DNA for the CDR3: TGTGCCAGCAGTTACCTTGGACGCACTGAAGCTTTCTTT. The encoded protein is CASSYLGRTEAFF.

This clonotype was seen repeatedly, ten times or more. The J gene is TRBJ2-2, the V gene TRBV3-1, with TRBD1 matching 7 bases. The CDR3 length is 16 residues. J gave up 3 bases and V 2 bases, and 6 bases lay outside the gene matches. CDR1 and CDR2 from the germline V gene are LGHDT and YNNKEL (reference sequence). CDR3 sequence reads: CASSQIGGTDTGELFF. In DNA form, the CDR3 reads TGTGCCAGCAGCCAAATAGGGGGCACGGACACCGGGGAGCTGTTTTTT.

This clonotype has at least ten counts. The CDR3 DNA sequence: TGTGCCAGCAGTCCATGGGGGGACGAGCAGTACTTC. Translating it yields CASSPWGDEQYF. The V gene is TRBV27, the J gene TRBJ2-7, with D possibly being TRBD2 (6 bases). The germline V and J ends were trimmed by 5 bases and 5 bases, with 10 bases remaining between them. CDR3 length equals 12 residues. Germline lookup yields CDR1 MNHEY and CDR2 SMNVEV (reference sequence).

This clonotype was picked up a small number of times. The chain couples TRBV7-3 to TRBJ2-7; no reliable D call. V was clipped by 0 bases and J by 5 bases, with 8 bases between them. Germline V gene lookup returns CDR1 SGHTA and CDR2 FQGTGA. The CDR3 length is 13 residues. CDR3 loop: CASSLTPGDEQYF. The CDR3 coding sequence is TGTGCCAGCAGCTTAACGCCAGGAGACGAGCAGTACTTC. The whole variable domain, filled in from reference TRBV7-3 and TRBJ2-7, reads GAGVSQTPSNKVTEKGKYVELRCDPISGHTALYWYRQSLGQGPEFLIYFQGTGAADDSGLPNDRFFAVRPEGSVSTLKIQRTERGDSAVYLCASSLTPGDEQYFGPGTRLTVT.

In this sample, this clonotype turned up many times. The rearrangement uses TRBV20-1 and TRBJ2-7; maybe TRBD2 (5 bases). Per germline, CDR1 DFQATT and CDR2 SNEGSKA (reference sequence). The V gene lost 2 bases and the J gene lost 3 bases, with 20 bases spanning the gap. This CDR3 is built from 16 residues. CDR3 sequence reads: CSARKTGTAYFYEQYF. The CDR3 DNA reads as TGCAGTGCTAGAAAGACGGGAACCGCCTATTTCTACGAGCAGTACTTC.

The genes are TRBV7-9 and TRBJ2-7; D is undetermined. The CDR3 loop spans 15 amino acids. Germline loops: CDR1 SEHNR, CDR2 FQNEAQ (reference sequence). V lost 4 bases and J lost 0, with 13 bases in between. DNA of the CDR3: TGTGCCAGCAGCTCGGCGAAGGGCGACTCCTACGAGCAGTACTTC. This encodes CASSSAKGDSYEQYF.

This clonotype was observed at least ten times. V is TRBV5-1 and J is TRBJ1-5, with D possibly being TRBD1 (5 bases). With 0 bases removed from V and 8 bases from J, the gap between germline ends came to 9 bases. The CDR3 spans 13 residues. Looked up from germline, CDR1 is SGHRS and CDR2 is YFSETQ. CDR3 region: CASSLAGGEPQHF. In DNA form, the CDR3 reads TGCGCCAGCAGCTTGGCCGGAGGGGAGCCCCAGCATTTT.

This clonotype was seen repeatedly, ten times or more. The genes are TRBV7-9 and TRBJ1-1; D uncertain. The CDR3 contains 16 residues. Trimming pared 11 bases from V and 1 base from J, leaving 23 bases between. CDR1 is SEHNR and CDR2 is FQNEAQ in the germline V gene (reference sequence). CDR3 DNA: TGTGCCCTAGCGGAGGGCCTGGAAGTAGCGAACACTGAAGCTTTCTTT. Its translation is CALAEGLEVANTEAFF.

This clonotype was recorded at least ten times. The V and J genes are TRBV29-1 and TRBJ2-1, with D perhaps being TRBD1 or TRBD2 (6 bases each). The CDR3 is 15 amino acids. The V gene's germline CDR1 is SQVTM and CDR2 ANQGSEA. Trimming removed 8 bases from V and 0 bases from J, with 17 bases in between. The CDR3 nucleotides read TGCAGCACTAAAGGGGGGAGCGGCTCCTACAATGAGCAGTTCTTC. This gives the protein CSTKGGSGSYNEQFF.

The chain employs TRBV3-1 and TRBJ1-5; the match to TRBD1 covers 8 bases. Unmatched junction bases numbered 6, after V lost 2 bases and J lost 6 bases. From germline, CDR1 is LGHDT and CDR2 YNNKEL (reference sequence). The CDR3 consists of 15 residues. CDR3 sequence (DNA): TGTGCCAGCAGCCAATTACAGGGGGAATTTCAGCCCCAGCATTTT. Residues: CASSQLQGEFQPQHF. The variable domain in full, completed from reference TRBV3-1 and TRBJ1-5, reads DTAVSQTPKYLVTQMGNDKSIKCEQNLGHDTMYWYKQDSKKFLKIMFSYNNKELIINETVPNRFSPKSPDKAHLNLHINSLELGDSAVYFCASSQLQGEFQPQHFGDGTRLSIL.

There are a few counts of this clonotype. This chain uses TRBV7-9 with TRBJ2-6; D perhaps matches TRBD1 (5 bases). CDR3 size: 17 residues. Germline values: CDR1 SEHNR, CDR2 FQNEAQ (reference sequence). V lost 6 bases, J lost 0 bases, and 15 bases lay in between. The CDR3 sequence: CASSDSVKTSGANVLTF. The CDR3 region has the DNA TGTGCCAGCAGTGACAGCGTAAAAACCTCTGGGGCCAACGTCCTGACTTTC.

Turning to this clonotype: One end of the junction fails to match germline, which may point to a read error. The V and J genes are TRBV20-1 and TRBJ2-7; D is possibly TRBD2 (5 bases). CDR1 is DFQATT, CDR2 SNEGSKA, per germline (reference sequence). This CDR3 contains 12 residues. The CDR3 sequence: CSAREGKYEQYF. In DNA, the CDR3 is TGCAGTGCGAGAGAGGGAAAATACGAGCAGTACTTC.

This clonotype was observed many times. The CDR3 bases are TGCAGTGCTAGAGAGACAGGGGCGAACACCGGGGAGCTGTTTTTT. Amino acid sequence: CSARETGANTGELFF. The chain recombines TRBV20-1 with TRBJ2-2; TRBD1 agrees at 8 bases. This CDR3 comprises 15 residues. V lost 0 bases to trimming and J lost 0 bases; unmatched junction nucleotides: 0. Germline lookup yields CDR1 DFQATT and CDR2 SNEGSKA (reference sequence).